This TCR beta chain was retrieved from a study of blood T cells in healthy people across ages. Study-wide context: Capture via template switching afforded approximately one barcoded beta molecule per two T cells.

Study results and caveats: Per million T cells, TCR beta diversity dropped roughly linearly as age increased.

Germline CDR1 SGHTA, CDR2 FQGNSA. The CDR3 contains 15 residues. Using a J-beta primer mix together with a sample-barcoded 5' primer, a second PCR was run for roughly 6 to 11 cycles. Unique molecular identifiers of 12 random nucleotides labeled each cDNA. TCRdb re-analysed the 5' RACE reads in MiXCR, keeping a single row per CDR3 protein. The sample records about 1.4 million distinct CDR3 sequences, roughly 60% being singletons. About this clonotype: The target antigen is unknown.

Samples each had at least 5.5 micrograms of total RNA extracted. The chain combines TRBV7-2 with TRBJ2-5, with no clear D. The DNA matches TRBJ2-7 better at its end, which makes the J call doubtful. The sample consisted of blood. This sequence was found in a man between 18 and 35 years old in good health. CDR3 loop: CASSSTDSTTYEQYF. The CDR3 DNA reads as TGTGCCAGCAGCTCTACAGATTCTACAACCTACGAGCAGTACTTC.